Following are 24 T cell receptor beta chains from one sample sequenced in a study of T-cell memory formation after mild COVID-19. TCRdb called the 5' RACE reads again in MiXCR, with one record for every CDR3 protein. The sample includes 450,000 to 650,000 distinct CDR3 sequences, approximately 20% of them seen just once. Sequencing used PBMCs or a T cell subset sorted from them (not recorded which). Every receptor here comes from an adult woman who had mild COVID-19 (a few samples of this study predate the infection). Cell type and time point are not known.

In its sample, this clonotype was seen a few times. This chain links TRBV7-9 with TRBJ2-7; D is possibly TRBD1 or TRBD2 (6 bases each). The CDR3 covers 13 residues. The V end lost 10 bases, the J end lost 3 bases, and 16 bases lay between the germline ends. Germline CDR1 SEHNR, CDR2 FQNEAQ (reference sequence). The CDR3: CAIRGGGSYEQYF. The CDR3 nucleotides read TGTGCCATTAGAGGAGGGGGAAGCTACGAGCAGTACTTC. Filled out from reference TRBV7-9 and TRBJ2-7, the complete variable domain reads DTGVSQNPRHKITKRGQNVTFRCDPISEHNRLYWYRQTLGQGPEFLTYFQNEAQLEKSRLLSDRFSAERPKGSFSTLEIQRTEQGDSAMYLCAIRGGGSYEQYFGPGTRLTVT.

The rearrangement joins TRBV3-1 to TRBJ1-5; TRBD1 matches 7 bases. Germline CDR1 and CDR2: LGHDT and YNNKEL (reference sequence). The CDR3 is 16 amino acids. The V segment lost 1 base and the J segment 3 bases; nucleotides outside the gene matches: 6. The CDR3 here is CASSQGQGVANQPQHF. The CDR3 DNA reads TGTGCCAGCAGCCAAGGACAGGGTGTGGCCAATCAGCCCCAGCATTTT.

This clonotype was observed many times. The genes are TRBV7-6 and TRBJ2-1; D could derive from TRBD1 or TRBD2 (5 bases each). The CDR3 spans 16 residues. Germline V gene sequence: CDR1 SGHVS, CDR2 FNYEAQ. With 3 bases removed from V and 4 bases from J, the gap between germline ends came to 16 bases. The CDR3 spells CASSFGTPPLYNEQFF. CDR3 nucleotide sequence: TGTGCCAGCAGCTTTGGGACCCCCCCCTTATACAATGAGCAGTTCTTC.

This clonotype occurred a few times. V is TRBV6-5 and J is TRBJ1-3; 7 nucleotides align to TRBD1. This CDR3 comprises 14 residues. From germline, CDR1 is MNHEY and CDR2 SVGAGI. After removal of 5 bases from V and 3 bases from J, the junction contained 4 bases not matched to a gene. The CDR3 bases are TGTGCCAGCAGTACCGGGACAGATGGAAACACCATATATTTT. Protein sequence: CASSTGTDGNTIYF.

In DNA, the CDR3 is TGTGCCAGCAGTTATCCCAGGGTCGGGGCAAGCTATGGCTACACCTTC. Its protein is CASSYPRVGASYGYTF. The V gene is TRBV6-6, the J gene TRBJ1-2, with a weak D call TRBD1 (5 bases). In germline, CDR1 is MNHNY, CDR2 SVGAGI (reference sequence). V lost 3 bases to trimming and J lost 4 bases, with 18 bases between them. This CDR3 has 16 amino acids.

Only a few counts were recorded for this clonotype. This chain uses TRBV9 with TRBJ2-5, with D possibly matching TRBD2 (6 bases). Germline lookup yields CDR1 SGDLS and CDR2 YYNGEE. Deletions cut 4 bases from V and 7 bases from J, with 17 bases between. This CDR3 comprises 14 residues. In nucleotides, the CDR3 is TGTGCCAGCAGCTCCTCCCGACTAGGAGGGACCCAGTACTTC. Its protein is CASSSSRLGGTQYF.

V usage is TRBV12-3 or TRBV12-4 and J usage is TRBJ1-6, with 10 bases lining up with TRBD1. The CDR3 covers 17 residues. Unmatched junction bases numbered 9, after V lost 4 bases and J lost 6 bases. The CDR3 loop reads CASSSRTGGVSNSPLHF. The CDR3 DNA reads as TGTGCCAGCAGTTCGAGGACAGGGGGGGTTTCTAATTCACCCCTCCACTTT.

CDR3 DNA sequence: TGTGCCAGCAGCTCCTCCGGGACAGGGTTCAATTCACCCCTCCACTTT. Protein: CASSSSGTGFNSPLHF. The chain uses TRBV7-6 and TRBJ1-6, with 9 bases that match TRBD1. This CDR3 is built from 16 residues. CDR1 and CDR2 from the germline V gene are SGHVS and FNYEAQ. The junction had 8 bases not matched to a gene; V was cut back by 4 bases and J by 7 bases.

The chain employs TRBV5-5 and TRBJ2-1, with 14 bases aligning to TRBD2. Trimming at V came to 3 bases and at J to 4 bases, leaving 3 bases not matched to a gene. The CDR3 length is 16 residues. Germline V gene lookup returns CDR1 SGHKS and CDR2 YYEKEE (reference sequence). This CDR3 reads CASSWGLAGVYNEQFF. The CDR3 DNA follows: TGTGCCAGCAGCTGGGGACTAGCGGGAGTATACAATGAGCAGTTCTTC.

Ten or more counts support this clonotype. This chain uses TRBV20-1 with TRBJ2-7, with TRBD1 matching 9 bases. CDR3 size: 13 residues. After removal of 1 base from V and 6 bases from J, the junction contained 4 bases not matched to a gene. Germline V gene lookup returns CDR1 DFQATT and CDR2 SNEGSKA (reference sequence). The CDR3, as DNA: TGCAGTGCTAGAGCTACGACAGGGGGCGAGCAGTACTTC. Translated, it gives CSARATTGGEQYF.

This clonotype was seen a handful of times. CDR3 sequence (DNA): TGTGCCACCAGTGATGCCGGGACTAGCAACCAGGATGAGCAGTTCTTC. Its protein is CATSDAGTSNQDEQFF. The chain couples TRBV24-1 to TRBJ2-1, with 9 nucleotides matching TRBD2. Trimming cost V 3 bases and J 8 bases; bases outside gene matches: 10. The CDR3 has 16 amino acids. Germline-derived CDR1 and CDR2 are KGHDR and SFDVKD.

The chain is built from TRBV5-4 and TRBJ1-2; D is perhaps TRBD1 (6 bases). Trimming shortened V by 0 bases and J by 6 bases, and 6 bases separated the two germline ends. The CDR3 is 12 amino acids. Germline V gene sequence: CDR1 SGHNT, CDR2 YYREEE (reference sequence). CDR3 sequence reads: CASSLDRDGYTF. The CDR3 DNA reads TGTGCCAGCAGCTTGGACAGGGATGGCTACACCTTC.

This clonotype was picked up a small number of times. This chain links TRBV7-2 with TRBJ2-2; TRBD2 might be the D (5 bases). Germline CDR1 SGHTA, CDR2 FQGNSA. V lost 1 base and J lost 6, with 6 bases in between. The CDR3 extends over 13 amino acids. CDR3 bases: TGTGCCAGCAGCTTAGAGAGGGCCGGGGAGCTGTTTTTT. Encoded protein: CASSLERAGELFF.

This clonotype was recorded a few times. The J gene is TRBJ1-2, the V gene TRBV5-1, with a weak D call TRBD1 (5 bases). Germline V CDR1 and CDR2: SGHRS, YFSETQ. The CDR3 covers 13 residues. Deletions cut 0 bases from V and 4 bases from J, with 7 bases between. Here the CDR3 reads CASSLEGTYGYTF. The CDR3 DNA sequence: TGCGCCAGCAGCTTGGAGGGGACCTATGGCTACACCTTC.

This clonotype was counted a few times. The V and J genes are TRBV4-1 and TRBJ1-5; D is uncertain. In germline, CDR1 is MGHRA, CDR2 YSYEKL. CDR3 length: 15 amino acids. Deletions cut 4 bases from V and 0 bases from J, with 10 bases between. The CDR3 coding sequence is TGCGCCAGCAGCCTTCAGGAGTTTAGCAATCAGCCCCAGCATTTT. Protein sequence: CASSLQEFSNQPQHF.

The chain combines TRBV12-3 or TRBV12-4 with TRBJ1-3; D gene uncertain. The CDR3 is 17 amino acids. The V gene lost 7 bases and the J gene lost 0 bases, with 19 bases spanning the gap. The CDR3 protein is CASIAARLELSGNTIYF. The DNA for the CDR3 is TGTGCCAGCATCGCCGCCCGACTGGAACTCTCTGGAAACACCATATATTTT.

This clonotype was recorded a few times. The chain uses TRBV6-2 or TRBV6-3 and TRBJ2-2; 8 bases are shared with TRBD1. Germline-derived CDR1 and CDR2 are MNHEY and SVGEGT. The V gene end was trimmed by 5 bases and the J gene end by 4 bases; junction bases not matched to a gene: 3. The CDR3 length is 14 residues. The CDR3 region has the DNA TGTGCCAGCAGTCAGGGGGCGCGCACCGGGGAGCTGTTTTTT. It encodes CASSQGARTGELFF.

The chain uses TRBV5-5 and TRBJ1-3, with D uncertain. The germline V gene has CDR1 SGHKS and CDR2 YYEKEE (reference sequence). CDR3 length: 15 amino acids. V lost 4 bases and J 0 bases, leaving 11 bases between the germline ends. The CDR3, as DNA: TGTGCCAGCAGCACTGAGGGCAGCTCTGGAAACACCATATATTTT. Its translation: CASSTEGSSGNTIYF.

This chain uses TRBV4-1 with TRBJ1-3; perhaps TRBD1 as D (5 bases). The germline V gene encodes CDR1 MGHRA and CDR2 YSYEKL. This CDR3 region has 12 residues. The ends were cut back, 4 bases at V and 9 bases at J, with 10 bases in the middle. In DNA, the CDR3 is TGCGCCAGCAGCCTAGGTGGGGGCACCATATATTTT. Amino acid sequence: CASSLGGGTIYF.

The chain links TRBV7-9 to TRBJ1-5; D is ambiguous. The CDR3 totals 14 residues. The V gene's germline CDR1 is SEHNR and CDR2 FQNEAQ (reference sequence). Trimming left V 5 bases short and J 1 base short, with 9 bases between. The CDR3 loop is CASSPVLSNQPQHF. The CDR3 DNA is TGTGCCAGCAGCCCCGTCTTGAGCAATCAGCCCCAGCATTTT.

This clonotype was observed a handful of times. The genes are TRBV6-2 or TRBV6-3 and TRBJ2-7; D unclear. CDR1 is MNHEY, CDR2 SVGEGT, per germline. V gave up 6 bases and J gave up 0 bases, with 15 bases separating them. There are 15 residues in the CDR3. The CDR3: CASSPLDGDSYEQYF. The CDR3, as DNA: TGTGCCAGCAGCCCCCTCGACGGCGACTCCTACGAGCAGTACTTC.

The chain carries TRBV24-1 and TRBJ2-3; possible D gene TRBD1, 5 bases. V shed 3 bases and J shed 2 bases, with 11 bases lying between them. Germline values: CDR1 KGHDR, CDR2 SFDVKD. The CDR3 contains 15 residues. The CDR3 DNA reads as TGTGCCACCAGTGATAACCAGGGATACACAGATACGCAGTATTTT. Encoded protein: CATSDNQGYTDTQYF.

This clonotype has a handful of counts. This chain uses TRBV4-1 with TRBJ2-5; D gene unclear. Trimming pared 1 base from V and 5 bases from J, leaving 8 bases between. The CDR3 runs to 13 residues. Germline CDR1 and CDR2: MGHRA and YSYEKL. The CDR3 sequence is CASSQASSETQYF. The CDR3 nucleotides are TGCGCCAGCAGCCAAGCCAGTTCGGAGACCCAGTACTTC.

This chain links TRBV7-9 with TRBJ2-7; 13 bases are shared with TRBD2. This CDR3 contains 17 residues. In germline, CDR1 is SEHNR, CDR2 FQNEAQ (reference sequence). V lost 4 bases and J lost 1; bases outside the gene matches: 7. CDR3 bases: TGTGCCAGCAGCTCTCCACCGGGACTAGCGGGATCCTACGAGCAGTACTTC. Translating it yields CASSSPPGLAGSYEQYF. The whole variable domain, remainder taken from reference TRBV7-9 and TRBJ2-7, is DTGVSQNPRHKITKRGQNVTFRCDPISEHNRLYWYRQTLGQGPEFLTYFQNEAQLEKSRLLSDRFSAERPKGSFSTLEIQRTEQGDSAMYLCASSSPPGLAGSYEQYFGPGTRLTVT.